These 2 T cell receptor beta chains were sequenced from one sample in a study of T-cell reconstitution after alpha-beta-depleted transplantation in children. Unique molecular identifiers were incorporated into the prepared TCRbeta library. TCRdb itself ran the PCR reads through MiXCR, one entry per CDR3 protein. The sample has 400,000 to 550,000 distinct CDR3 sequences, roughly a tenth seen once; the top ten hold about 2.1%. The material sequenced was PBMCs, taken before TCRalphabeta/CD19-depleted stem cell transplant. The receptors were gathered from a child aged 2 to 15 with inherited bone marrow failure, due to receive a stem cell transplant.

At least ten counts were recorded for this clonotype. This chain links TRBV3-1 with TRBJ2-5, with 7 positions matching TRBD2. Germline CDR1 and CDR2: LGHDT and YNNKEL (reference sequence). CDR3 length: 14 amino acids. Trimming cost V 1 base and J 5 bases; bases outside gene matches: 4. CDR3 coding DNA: TGTGCCAGCAGCCAAGTGTCACTAGCGGAGACCCAGTACTTC. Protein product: CASSQVSLAETQYF.

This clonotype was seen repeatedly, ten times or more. The chain's CDR3 is CASSLTSGAGNEQFF. The CDR3 region has the DNA TGCGCCAGCAGCCTGACATCCGGGGCCGGCAATGAGCAGTTCTTC. The chain links TRBV4-1 to TRBJ2-1; possibly TRBD1 or TRBD2 for D (5 bases each). The V end lost 4 bases, the J end lost 6 bases, and 16 bases lay between the germline ends. Per the germline V gene, CDR1 is MGHRA and CDR2 is YSYEKL. The CDR3 sequence is 15 residues long.